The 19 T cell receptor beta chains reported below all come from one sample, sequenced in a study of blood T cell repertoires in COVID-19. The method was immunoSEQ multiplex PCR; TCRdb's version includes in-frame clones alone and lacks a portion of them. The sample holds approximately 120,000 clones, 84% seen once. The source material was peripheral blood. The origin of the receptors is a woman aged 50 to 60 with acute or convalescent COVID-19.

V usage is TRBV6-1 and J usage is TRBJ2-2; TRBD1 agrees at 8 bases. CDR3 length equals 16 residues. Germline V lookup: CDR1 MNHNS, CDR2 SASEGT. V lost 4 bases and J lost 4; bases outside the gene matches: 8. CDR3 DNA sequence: TGTGCCAGCAGTGGGACAGGGCACGAGGGCACCGGGGAGCTGTTTTTT. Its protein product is CASSGTGHEGTGELFF.

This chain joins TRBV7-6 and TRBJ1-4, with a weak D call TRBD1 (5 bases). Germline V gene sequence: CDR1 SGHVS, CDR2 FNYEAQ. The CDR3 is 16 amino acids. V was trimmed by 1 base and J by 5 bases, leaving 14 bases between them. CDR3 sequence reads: CASSLGAGSANEKLFF. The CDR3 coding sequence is TGTGCCAGCAGCTTAGGGGCAGGGTCGGCGAATGAAAAACTGTTTTTT.

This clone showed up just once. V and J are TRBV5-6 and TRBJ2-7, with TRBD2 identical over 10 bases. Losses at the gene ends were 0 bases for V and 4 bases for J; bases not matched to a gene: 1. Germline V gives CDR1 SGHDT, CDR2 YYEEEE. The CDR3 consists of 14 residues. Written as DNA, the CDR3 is TGTGCCAGCAGCTTGGAACTAGCGGGGTACGAGCAGTACTTC. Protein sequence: CASSLELAGYEQYF.

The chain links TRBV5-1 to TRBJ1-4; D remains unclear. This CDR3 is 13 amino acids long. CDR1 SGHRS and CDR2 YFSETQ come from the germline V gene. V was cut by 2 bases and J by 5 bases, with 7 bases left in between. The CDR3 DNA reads TGCGCCAGCAGCTTCGGAGGGAATGAAAAACTGTTTTTT. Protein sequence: CASSFGGNEKLFF.

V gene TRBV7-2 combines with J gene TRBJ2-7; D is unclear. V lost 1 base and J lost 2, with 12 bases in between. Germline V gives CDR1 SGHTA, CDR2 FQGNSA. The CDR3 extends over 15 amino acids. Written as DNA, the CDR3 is TGTGCCAGCAGCTTAGTGGCAGGTTCGGCCTACGAGCAGTACTTC. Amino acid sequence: CASSLVAGSAYEQYF.

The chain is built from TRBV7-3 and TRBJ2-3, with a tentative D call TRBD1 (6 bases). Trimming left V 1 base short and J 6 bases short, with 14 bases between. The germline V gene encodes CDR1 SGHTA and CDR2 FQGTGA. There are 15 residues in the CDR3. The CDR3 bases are TGTGCCAGCAGCTTAAGGGGACACGGGGCGGATACGCAGTATTTT. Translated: CASSLRGHGADTQYF.

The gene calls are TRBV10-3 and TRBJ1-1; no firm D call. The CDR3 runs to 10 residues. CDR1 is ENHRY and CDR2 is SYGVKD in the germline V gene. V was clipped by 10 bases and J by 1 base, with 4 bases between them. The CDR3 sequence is CATKNTEAFF. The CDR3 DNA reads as TGTGCCACAAAGAACACTGAAGCTTTCTTT.

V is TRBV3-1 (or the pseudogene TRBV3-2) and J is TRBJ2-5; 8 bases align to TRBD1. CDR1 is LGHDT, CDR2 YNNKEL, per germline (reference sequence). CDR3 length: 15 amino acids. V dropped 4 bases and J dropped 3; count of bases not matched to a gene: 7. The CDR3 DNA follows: TGTGCCAGCAGCCTGCCCGGACAGGGTAAAGAGACCCAGTACTTC. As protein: CASSLPGQGKETQYF.

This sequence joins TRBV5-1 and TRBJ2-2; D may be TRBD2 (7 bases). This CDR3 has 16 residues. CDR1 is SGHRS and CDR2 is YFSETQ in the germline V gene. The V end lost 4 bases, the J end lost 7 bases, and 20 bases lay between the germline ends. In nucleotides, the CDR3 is TGCGCCAGCAGCCCACTTACAGGGAGGGCAAGCGGGGAGCTGTTTTTT. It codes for CASSPLTGRASGELFF.

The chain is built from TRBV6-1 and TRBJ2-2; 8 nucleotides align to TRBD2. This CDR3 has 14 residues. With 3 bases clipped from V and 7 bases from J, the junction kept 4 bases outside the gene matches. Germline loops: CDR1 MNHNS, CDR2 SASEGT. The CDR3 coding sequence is TGTGCCAGCAGTGAGGGACTAGGTGACGGGGAGCTGTTTTTT. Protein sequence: CASSEGLGDGELFF.

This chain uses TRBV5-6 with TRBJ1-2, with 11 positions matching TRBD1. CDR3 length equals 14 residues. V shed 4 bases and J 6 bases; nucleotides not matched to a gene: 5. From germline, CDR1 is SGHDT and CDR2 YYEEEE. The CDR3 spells CASSPGQGANGYTF. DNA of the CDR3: TGTGCCAGCAGCCCCGGACAGGGGGCGAATGGCTACACCTTC.

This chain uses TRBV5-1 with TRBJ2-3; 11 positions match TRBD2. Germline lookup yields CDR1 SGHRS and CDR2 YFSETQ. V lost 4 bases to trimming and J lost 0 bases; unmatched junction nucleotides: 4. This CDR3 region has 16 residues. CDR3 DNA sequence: TGCGCCAGCAGCACGGGACTAGCGGCTAGCACAGATACGCAGTATTTT. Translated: CASSTGLAASTDTQYF.

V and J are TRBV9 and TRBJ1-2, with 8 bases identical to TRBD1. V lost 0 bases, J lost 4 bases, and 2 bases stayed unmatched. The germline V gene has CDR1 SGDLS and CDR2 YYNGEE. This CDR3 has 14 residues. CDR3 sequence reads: CASSVGGQAYGYTF. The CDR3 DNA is TGTGCCAGCAGCGTAGGGGGACAGGCCTATGGCTACACCTTC.

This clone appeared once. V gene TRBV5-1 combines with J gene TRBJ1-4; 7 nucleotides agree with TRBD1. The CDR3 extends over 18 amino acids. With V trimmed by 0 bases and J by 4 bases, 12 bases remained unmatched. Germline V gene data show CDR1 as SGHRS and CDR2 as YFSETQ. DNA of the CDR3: TGCGCCAGCAGCTTGGGCCTCGGACAGGCCCCAATTAATGAAAAACTGTTTTTT. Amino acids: CASSLGLGQAPINEKLFF.

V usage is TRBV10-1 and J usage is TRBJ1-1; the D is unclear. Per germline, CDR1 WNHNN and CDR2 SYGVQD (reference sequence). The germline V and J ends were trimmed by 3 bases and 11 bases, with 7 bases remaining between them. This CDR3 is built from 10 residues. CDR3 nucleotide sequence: TGCGCCAGCAGTGACCTTGAGGCTTTCTTT. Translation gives CASSDLEAFF.

CDR3 loop: CAWSQADEQYF. CDR3 DNA: TGTGCCTGGAGTCAAGCCGACGAGCAGTACTTC. The rearrangement joins TRBV30 to TRBJ2-7; D is unresolved. The germline gives CDR1 GTSNPN, CDR2 SVGIG (reference sequence). This CDR3 region has 11 residues. V shed 2 bases and J shed 5 bases, with 7 bases lying between them. Supplemented by reference TRBV30 and TRBJ2-7, the full variable domain reads SQTIHQWPATLVQPVGSPLSLECTVEGTSNPNLYWYRQAAGRGLQLLFYSVGIGQISSEVPQNLSASRPQDRQFILSSKKLLLSDSGFYLCAWSQADEQYFGPGTRLTVT.

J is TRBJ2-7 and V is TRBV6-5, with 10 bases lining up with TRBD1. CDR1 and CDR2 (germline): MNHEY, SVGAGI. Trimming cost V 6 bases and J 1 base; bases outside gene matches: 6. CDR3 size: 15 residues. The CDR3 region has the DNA TGTGCCAGCAGGCCGACAGGGGGCAGGTCCTACGAGCAGTACTTC. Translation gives CASRPTGGRSYEQYF.

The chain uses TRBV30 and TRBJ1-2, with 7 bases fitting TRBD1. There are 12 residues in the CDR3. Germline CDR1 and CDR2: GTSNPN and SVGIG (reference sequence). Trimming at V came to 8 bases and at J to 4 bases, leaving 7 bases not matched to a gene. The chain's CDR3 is CAQGQYPYGYTF. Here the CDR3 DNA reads TGTGCCCAGGGACAGTATCCCTATGGCTACACCTTC.

CDR3 amino acids: CASRRPGQGTRRNQPQHF. Written as DNA, the CDR3 is TGCGCCAGCAGGCGCCCGGGACAGGGGACTAGGCGCAATCAGCCCCAGCATTTT. The chain joins TRBV5-1 to TRBJ1-5; 10 bases are a match to TRBD1. V lost 5 bases, J lost 2 bases, and 13 bases stayed unmatched. The V gene's germline CDR1 is SGHRS and CDR2 YFSETQ. The CDR3 covers 18 residues.